Shown below are 23 T cell receptor beta chains from a single sample sequenced in a study of blood T cell repertoires in COVID-19. TCRdb's copy holds only in-frame clones and misses some; the assay was immunoSEQ multiplex PCR. The sample holds some 110,000 clones, roughly 90% seen once. The sample was peripheral blood. The receptors shown here come from a human donor in a cohort sampled during active COVID-19.

The count of this clone is one. V gene TRBV15 combines with J gene TRBJ2-5, with D maybe TRBD2 (5 bases). Deletions cut 3 bases from V and 5 bases from J, with 13 bases between. The germline V gene encodes CDR1 LNHNV and CDR2 YYDKDF (reference sequence). This CDR3 region has 14 residues. This CDR3 reads CATSRGSRDETQYF. The DNA of the CDR3 is TGTGCCACCAGCAGGGGTTCGAGGGATGAGACCCAGTACTTC.

The V call is TRBV28, the J call TRBJ2-3, with D tentatively TRBD2 (7 bases). This CDR3 contains 18 residues. V was shortened by 3 bases and J by 4 bases, with 23 bases between the two germline ends. CDR1 is MDHEN, CDR2 SYDVKM, per germline. The CDR3 loop is CASSFGVGRTVAADTQYF. CDR3 coding DNA: TGTGCCAGCAGTTTTGGGGTCGGGAGGACAGTGGCGGCAGATACGCAGTATTTT. The complete variable domain, with remaining parts taken from reference TRBV28 and TRBJ2-3, reads DVKVTQSSRYLVKRTGEKVFLECVQDMDHENMFWYRQDPGLGLRLIYFSYDVKMKEKGDIPEGYSVSREKKERFSLILESASTNQTSMYLCASSFGVGRTVAADTQYFGPGTRLTVL.

This rearrangement joins TRBV27 to TRBJ2-7; 7 bases align to TRBD2. V gave up 3 bases and J gave up 7 bases; unmatched junction bases: 9. This CDR3 is built from 14 residues. CDR1 and CDR2 (germline): MNHEY, SMNVEV (reference sequence). The CDR3 region is CASSLGGSAGEQYF. The CDR3 nucleotides are TGTGCCAGCAGTTTGGGAGGGTCAGCTGGGGAGCAGTACTTC.

This chain links TRBV7-8 with TRBJ2-5; 7 bases match TRBD1. The germline V gene has CDR1 SGHVS and CDR2 FQNEAQ. Unmatched junction bases numbered 14, after V lost 11 bases and J lost 2 bases. The CDR3 runs 15 residues. The CDR3 DNA reads as TGTGCCGCCTCGAGGGAAGGGGGCTGGCAAGAGACCCAGTACTTC. Encoded protein: CAASREGGWQETQYF.

By its share, this clone is large. The rearrangement joins TRBV7-2 to TRBJ1-6, with TRBD1 as a possible D gene (5 bases). The V end was cut by 1 base, the J end by 6 bases, with 16 bases between. The V gene's germline CDR1 is SGHTA and CDR2 FQGNSA. The CDR3 has 17 residues. CDR3 amino acids: CASSLGGTGPFNSPLHF. As DNA, the CDR3 is TGTGCCAGCAGCTTAGGCGGGACCGGACCGTTTAATTCACCCCTCCACTTT.

The CDR3 bases are TGTGCCAGCTCGCAGGACAGGGCTAATTCACCCCTCCACTTT. Translating gives CASSQDRANSPLHF. V and J are TRBV18 and TRBJ1-6; 8 bases line up with TRBD1. The CDR3 has 14 amino acids. V lost 6 bases and J lost 6; bases outside the gene matches: 4. Germline CDR1 KGHSH, CDR2 LQKENI.

V gene TRBV4-1 combines with J gene TRBJ2-7; D is possibly TRBD1 (5 bases). This CDR3 has 16 residues. V lost 2 bases to trimming and J lost 0 bases, with 14 bases between them. Germline lookup yields CDR1 MGHRA and CDR2 YSYEKL. The CDR3 DNA sequence: TGCGCCAGCAGCCAAATAATTAGGGGAAACTCCTACGAGCAGTACTTC. Translated: CASSQIIRGNSYEQYF.

The chain combines TRBV5-4 with TRBJ1-2; tentatively, D is TRBD1 (6 bases). Trimming cost V 0 bases and J 8 bases, with 14 bases left between them. The CDR3 covers 14 residues. The germline V gene encodes CDR1 SGHNT and CDR2 YYREEE (reference sequence). In nucleotides, the CDR3 is TGTGCCAGCAGCTTGGTTCTGGGGGCCGGGGGCTACACCTTC. Its translation is CASSLVLGAGGYTF.

The V call is TRBV29-1, the J call TRBJ2-2; 11 bases are shared with TRBD1. Germline V gene data show CDR1 as SQVTM and CDR2 as ANQGSEA. The V segment lost 6 bases and the J segment 3 bases; nucleotides outside the gene matches: 9. The CDR3 has 16 amino acids. CDR3 amino acids: CSVVSWGQGDTGELFF. For the CDR3, the DNA is TGCAGCGTCGTATCGTGGGGACAGGGGGACACCGGGGAGCTGTTTTTT.

The rearrangement joins TRBV19 to TRBJ2-6, with 7 bases matching TRBD1. Trimming cost V 4 bases and J 2 bases; bases outside gene matches: 5. The length of the CDR3 is 16 residues. The germline V gene has CDR1 LNHDA and CDR2 SQIVND (reference sequence). The CDR3 DNA sequence: TGTGCCAGTAGTACAAGGACAGGTCCTGGGGCCAACGTCCTGACTTTC. Its protein product is CASSTRTGPGANVLTF.

The V and J genes are TRBV6-5 and TRBJ1-1; tentative D call: TRBD1 (5 bases). CDR1 is MNHEY and CDR2 is SVGAGI in the germline V gene. This CDR3 is built from 15 residues. Trimming pared 6 bases from V and 4 bases from J, leaving 18 bases between. CDR3 in DNA: TGTGCCAGCAGGGATGGAACAGGTATGGGCACTGAAGCTTTCTTT. It specifies CASRDGTGMGTEAFF.

The V and J genes are TRBV5-1 and TRBJ1-1; 9 positions agree with TRBD1. Germline V gene data show CDR1 as SGHRS and CDR2 as YFSETQ. The CDR3 totals 15 residues. Trimming removed 5 bases from V and 1 base from J; junction bases left unmatched: 6. As DNA, the CDR3 is TGCGCCAGCAGTGCGCCGGGACAGGGGAACACTGAAGCTTTCTTT. It is translated as CASSAPGQGNTEAFF.

The rearrangement uses TRBV29-1 and TRBJ2-5; D may be TRBD2 (6 bases). CDR3 length equals 13 residues. Trimming took off 4 bases at V and 5 bases at J, with 14 bases between the two ends. Germline V CDR1 and CDR2: SQVTM, ANQGSEA. CDR3: CSVGGGISETQYF. CDR3 nucleotide sequence: TGCAGCGTTGGAGGAGGGATTTCGGAGACCCAGTACTTC. The full variable domain, rest sourced from reference TRBV29-1 and TRBJ2-5, is SAVISQKPSRDICQRGTSLTIQCQVDSQVTMMFWYRQQPGQSLTLIATANQGSEATYESGFVIDKFPISRPNLTFSTLTVSNMSPEDSSIYLCSVGGGISETQYFGPGTRLLVL.

This sequence joins TRBV7-2 and TRBJ2-5; 7 bases are a match to TRBD1. The junction had 6 bases not matched to a gene; V was cut back by 3 bases and J by 2 bases. The CDR3 sequence is 15 residues long. In germline, CDR1 is SGHTA, CDR2 FQGNSA. For the CDR3, the DNA is TGTGCCAGCAGCTTCGGGACAGTACTTCAAGAGACCCAGTACTTC. Amino acid sequence: CASSFGTVLQETQYF.

This chain uses TRBV20-1 with TRBJ2-3, with D possibly matching TRBD2 (5 bases). V dropped 3 bases and J dropped 1 base, with 11 bases sitting between them. The V gene's germline CDR1 is DFQATT and CDR2 SNEGSKA (reference sequence). The CDR3 sequence is 14 residues long. The CDR3: CSASPSRGTDTQYF. The CDR3 nucleotides are TGCAGTGCTAGTCCCTCGCGGGGCACAGATACGCAGTATTTT.

The V and J genes are TRBV28 and TRBJ1-1, with TRBD1 identical over 7 bases. This CDR3 spans 13 amino acids. V shed 2 bases, J shed 7 bases, and the junction held 4 bases outside the gene matches. Germline V lookup: CDR1 MDHEN, CDR2 SYDVKM. CDR3 sequence (DNA): TGTGCCAGCAGTTTAAACAGGGGCAATGAAGCTTTCTTT. It codes for CASSLNRGNEAFF.

The table lists this clone with a count of one. V and J are TRBV7-9 and TRBJ2-5, with a weak D call TRBD2 (5 bases). V lost 1 base, J lost 4 bases, and 10 bases lay in between. The CDR3 runs 14 residues. In germline, CDR1 is SEHNR, CDR2 FQNEAQ (reference sequence). This CDR3 is CASSLDGVRETQYF. The CDR3, as DNA: TGTGCCAGCAGCTTAGACGGGGTTCGAGAGACCCAGTACTTC.

The chain couples TRBV28 to TRBJ1-2; 9 nucleotides line up with TRBD1. Germline loops: CDR1 MDHEN, CDR2 SYDVKM. This CDR3 is built from 15 residues. J was trimmed by 4 bases and V by 2 bases; bases with no gene match: 5. CDR3 DNA sequence: TGTGCCAGCAGTTTACCCGACAGGGGGTCCTATGGCTACACCTTC. Translating gives CASSLPDRGSYGYTF.

The J gene is TRBJ2-1, the V gene TRBV24-1; D is uncertain. The V end lost 4 bases, the J end lost 1 base, and 4 bases lay between the germline ends. The CDR3 contains 13 residues. Germline V gene sequence: CDR1 KGHDR, CDR2 SFDVKD. In nucleotides, the CDR3 is TGTGCCACCAGTGACGGGTCCTACAATGAGCAGTTCTTC. Translating gives CATSDGSYNEQFF.

This chain connects TRBV4-3 to TRBJ1-3; TRBD1 matches at 7 bases. Germline loops: CDR1 LGHNA, CDR2 YSLEER. After removal of 8 bases from V and 1 base from J, the junction contained 11 bases not matched to a gene. The CDR3 spans 16 residues. Here the CDR3 DNA reads TGCGCCAGCGGCAGGGGGGCATCCTCTTCTGGAAACACCATATATTTT. Its protein product is CASGRGASSSGNTIYF.

The chain links TRBV4-3 to TRBJ2-3; no reliable D call. V lost 0 bases to trimming and J lost 2 bases, with 9 bases between them. Germline V gene sequence: CDR1 LGHNA, CDR2 YSLEER. This CDR3 contains 15 residues. In DNA form, the CDR3 reads TGCGCCAGCAGCCAAGAAATTGAGGACACAGATACGCAGTATTTT. Its translation is CASSQEIEDTDTQYF.

In DNA, the CDR3 is TGTGCCAGCAGCGCTGTGCCCGGGACAGGGATCGGTTACGAGCAGTACTTC. Its translation: CASSAVPGTGIGYEQYF. V usage is TRBV9 and J usage is TRBJ2-7; 9 bases line up with TRBD1. CDR3 length: 17 residues. The V gene end was trimmed by 3 bases and the J gene end by 4 bases; junction bases not matched to a gene: 14. Germline CDR1 reads SGDLS; CDR2 reads YYNGEE.

V is TRBV4-2 and J is TRBJ1-1; D perhaps matches TRBD1 (5 bases). Germline V gives CDR1 LGHNA, CDR2 YNFKEQ. The V end was cut by 1 base, the J end by 1 base, with 13 bases between. There are 16 residues in the CDR3. The CDR3 bases are TGTGCCAGCAGCCAAGTTAGAGGTCAGGGGAACACTGAAGCTTTCTTT. Translating it yields CASSQVRGQGNTEAFF.